Following are 8 T cell receptor beta chains from one sample sequenced in a study of OX40 agonist ivuxolimab in advanced cancers. Receptors were amplified or captured by the immunoSEQ multiplex PCR assay. TCRdb stores this immuneACCESS table with in-frame sequences only. Part of the clones is absent; in the studies checked, under half of the shortfall reflects unresolved V genes, and no reason is known for the rest. This sample lists about 52,000 clones; approximately 95% were detected once. The ten biggest clones cover over 20% of the sample. Material: CD4+ or CD8+ T cells sorted from blood, obtained in a trial of the OX40 agonist ivuxolimab. The receptor set was obtained from an adult with an advanced solid tumor such as melanoma, head and neck, liver or kidney cancer.

The chain recombines TRBV7-9 with TRBJ2-7, with no clear D. V lost 4 bases and J 3 bases, leaving 16 bases between the germline ends. This CDR3 is 15 amino acids long. The germline V gene has CDR1 SEHNR and CDR2 FQNEAQ (reference sequence). The CDR3 protein is CASSYDTGLGYEQYF. The DNA of the CDR3 is TGTGCCAGCAGCTACGACACGGGTCTGGGCTACGAGCAGTACTTC.

The chain combines TRBV27 with TRBJ2-1; 11 bases are shared with TRBD2. Trimming at V came to 4 bases and at J to 6 bases, leaving 5 bases not matched to a gene. Germline V gene data show CDR1 as MNHEY and CDR2 as SMNVEV (reference sequence). The CDR3 sequence is 15 residues long. CDR3 sequence: CASSSGTSGSNEQFF. The CDR3 DNA is TGTGCCAGCAGTTCCGGGACTAGCGGTAGCAATGAGCAGTTCTTC.

This chain uses TRBV4-1 with TRBJ2-1; 8 bases match TRBD2. The junction had 5 bases not matched to a gene; V was cut back by 1 base and J by 12 bases. The CDR3 covers 13 residues. CDR1 is MGHRA, CDR2 YSYEKL, per germline. The CDR3 region is CASSQGEREWQFF. The CDR3, as DNA: TGCGCCAGCAGCCAAGGAGAGCGGGAGTGGCAGTTCTTC.

The gene calls are TRBV27 and TRBJ2-1; D tentatively fits TRBD1 or TRBD2 (6 bases each). Germline V gene lookup returns CDR1 MNHEY and CDR2 SMNVEV (reference sequence). V gave up 3 bases and J gave up 9 bases, with 24 bases separating them. There are 17 residues in the CDR3. This CDR3 reads CASSFGGHGGPNGEQFF. The CDR3 coding sequence is TGTGCCAGCAGTTTCGGGGGACATGGTGGCCCCAACGGTGAGCAGTTCTTC.

V gene TRBV4-2 combines with J gene TRBJ2-7; D might be TRBD2 (6 bases). The germline gives CDR1 LGHNA, CDR2 YNFKEQ. Trimming took 0 bases from V and 0 from J, leaving 12 bases between them. This CDR3 spans 16 amino acids. The CDR3 DNA follows: TGTGCCAGCAGCCAAGATTTCCCCGGGGGCTCCTACGAGCAGTACTTC. Translation gives CASSQDFPGGSYEQYF.

This chain joins TRBV6-6 and TRBJ1-1; maybe TRBD1 (5 bases). The CDR3 has 13 amino acids. CDR1 MNHNY and CDR2 SVGAGI come from the germline V gene (reference sequence). V lost 0 bases and J 6 bases, leaving 8 bases between the germline ends. CDR3 residues: CASSYSQGSEAFF. DNA of the CDR3: TGTGCCAGCAGTTACTCCCAGGGTTCTGAAGCTTTCTTT.

J is TRBJ2-7 and V is TRBV5-6; 7 bases align to TRBD1. Germline loops: CDR1 SGHDT, CDR2 YYEEEE. Trimming cost V 2 bases and J 3 bases; bases outside gene matches: 11. CDR3 length equals 16 residues. The CDR3 nucleotides read TGTGCCAGCAGCTTTAGTGTTGGGACAGACATCTACGAGCAGTACTTC. Its protein is CASSFSVGTDIYEQYF. The complete variable domain, with remaining parts taken from reference TRBV5-6 and TRBJ2-7, reads DAGVTQSPTHLIKTRGQQVTLRCSPKSGHDTVSWYQQALGQGPQFIFQYYEEEERQRGNFPDRFSGHQFPNYSSELNVNALLLGDSALYLCASSFSVGTDIYEQYFGPGTRLTVT.

This clone was recorded a few times. V gene TRBV7-3 combines with J gene TRBJ2-2, with TRBD1 as a possible D gene (6 bases). The germline V gene has CDR1 SGHTA and CDR2 FQGTGA. V lost 5 bases and J lost 9, with 16 bases in between. The CDR3 contains 14 residues. The CDR3 bases are TGTGCCAGCAGCCGTACAGGGTCGGGCAGGGAGCTGTTTTTT. Protein product: CASSRTGSGRELFF.